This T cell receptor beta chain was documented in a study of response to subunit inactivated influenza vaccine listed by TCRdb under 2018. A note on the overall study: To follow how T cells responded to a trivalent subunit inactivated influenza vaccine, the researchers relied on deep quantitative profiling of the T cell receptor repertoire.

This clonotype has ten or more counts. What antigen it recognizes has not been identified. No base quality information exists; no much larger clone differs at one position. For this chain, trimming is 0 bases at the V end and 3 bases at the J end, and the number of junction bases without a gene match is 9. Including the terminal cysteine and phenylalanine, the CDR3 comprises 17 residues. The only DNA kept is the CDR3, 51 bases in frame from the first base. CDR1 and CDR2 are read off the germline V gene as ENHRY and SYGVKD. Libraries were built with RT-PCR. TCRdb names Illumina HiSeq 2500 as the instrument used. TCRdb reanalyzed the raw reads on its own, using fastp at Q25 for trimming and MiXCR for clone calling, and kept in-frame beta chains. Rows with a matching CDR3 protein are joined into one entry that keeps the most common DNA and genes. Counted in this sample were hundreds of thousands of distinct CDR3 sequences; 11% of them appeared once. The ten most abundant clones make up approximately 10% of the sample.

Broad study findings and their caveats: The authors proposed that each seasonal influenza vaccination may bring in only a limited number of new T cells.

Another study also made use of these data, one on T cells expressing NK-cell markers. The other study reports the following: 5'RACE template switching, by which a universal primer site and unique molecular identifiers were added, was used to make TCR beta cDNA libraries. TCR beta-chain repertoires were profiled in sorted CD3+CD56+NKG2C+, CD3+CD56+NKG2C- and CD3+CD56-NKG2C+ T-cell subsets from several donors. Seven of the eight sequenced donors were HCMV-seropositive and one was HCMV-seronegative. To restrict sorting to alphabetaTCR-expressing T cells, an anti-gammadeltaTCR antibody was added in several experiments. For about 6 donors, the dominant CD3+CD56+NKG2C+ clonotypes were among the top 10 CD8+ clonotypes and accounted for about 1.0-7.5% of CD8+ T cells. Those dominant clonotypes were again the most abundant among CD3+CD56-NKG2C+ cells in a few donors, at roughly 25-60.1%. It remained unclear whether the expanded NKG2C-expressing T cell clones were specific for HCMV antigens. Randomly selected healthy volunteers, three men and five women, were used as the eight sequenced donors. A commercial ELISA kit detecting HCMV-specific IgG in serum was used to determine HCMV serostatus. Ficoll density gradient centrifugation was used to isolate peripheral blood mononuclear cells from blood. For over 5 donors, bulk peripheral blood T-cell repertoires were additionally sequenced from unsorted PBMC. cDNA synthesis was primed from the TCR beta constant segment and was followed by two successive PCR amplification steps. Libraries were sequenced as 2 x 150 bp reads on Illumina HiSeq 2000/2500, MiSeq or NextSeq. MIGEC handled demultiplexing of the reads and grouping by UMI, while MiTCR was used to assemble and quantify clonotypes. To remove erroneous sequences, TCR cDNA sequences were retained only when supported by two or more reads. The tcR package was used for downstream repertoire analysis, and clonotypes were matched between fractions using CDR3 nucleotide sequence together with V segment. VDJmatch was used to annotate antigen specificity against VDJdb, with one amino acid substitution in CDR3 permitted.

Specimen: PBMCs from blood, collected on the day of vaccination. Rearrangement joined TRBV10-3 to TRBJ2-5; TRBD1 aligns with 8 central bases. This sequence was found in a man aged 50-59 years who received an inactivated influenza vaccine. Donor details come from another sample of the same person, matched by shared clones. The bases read TGTGCCATCAGTGAGTCCGGACAGGGTATTGTCGAAGAGACCCAGTACTTC. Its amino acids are CAISESGQGIVEETQYF.